The present TCR beta chain was sequenced within a study of identical twins. V lost 6 bases to trimming and J lost 0 bases, with 10 bases between them. The CDR3 consists of 14 residues. The germline V gene encodes CDR1 MNHNY and CDR2 SVGAGI (reference sequence). Study conclusions and caveats: Abundant cord blood beta clonotypes carried fewer insertions; memory repertoires showed none.

A universal primer site arose from template switching, and cDNA bore unique molecular identifiers. A single record per CDR3 protein comes from TCRdb applying MiXCR to the 5' RACE reads. The sample includes 1.5 million to 2 million distinct CDR3 sequences, around 29% seen only once; the top ten take about 0.25%. There are many counts of this clonotype. Its specificity is unknown. This sequence was found in a newborn girl in good health. V gene TRBV6-6 combines with J gene TRBJ2-3; possible D gene TRBD1, 6 bases. The sample taken for sequencing was cord blood. Written as DNA, the CDR3 is TGTGCCAGCAGCAAGAGGGGGAGCACAGATACGCAGTATTTT. Amino acid sequence: CASSKRGSTDTQYF.